This T cell receptor beta chain was obtained from a study of OX40 agonist ivuxolimab in advanced cancers. Study-wide background: Eligibility admitted prior anti-PD-1, anti-PD-L1 or anti-CTLA-4 therapy; about 40% had some.

Blood sampling took place at baseline, cycle 4 day 1, and cycle 7 day 1. The study's findings and limits: CD4+ and CD8+ blood T cells expanded clonally by week 6 at 0.1 to 3.0 mg/kg. Expanded clones were, on average, more numerous in CD8+ T cells than in CD4+.

V lost 0 bases and J lost 0, with 7 bases in between. The CDR3 runs to 15 residues. The germline CDR1 and CDR2 sequences are SGDLS and YYNGEE. Assay used: immunoSEQ multiplex PCR; TCRdb lists only in-frame clones, some missing. The sample includes about 97,000 clones, roughly nine tenths of them seen just once. About this clone itself: Its antigen is still unknown.

The sequenced sample was CD4+ or CD8+ T cells sorted from blood, obtained in a trial of the OX40 agonist ivuxolimab. The TCR comes from an adult with an advanced solid tumor such as melanoma, head and neck, liver or kidney cancer. The chain couples TRBV9 to TRBJ2-1; D remains unclear. The CDR3 region is CASSVDGNSYNEQFF. As DNA, the CDR3 is TGTGCCAGCAGCGTAGACGGTAACTCCTACAATGAGCAGTTCTTC.